This note documents a single T cell receptor beta chain sequence. Antigen unknown. The data belong to a study of T cell responses to AZD1222 COVID-19 vaccine. Study findings and constraints: Spike-specific TCR breadth rose after two AZD1222 doses, and depth rose as well. White British people made up most donors, females outnumbered males, and clonal diversity was possibly underestimated. Sampling captured repertoires only after the peak T cell response.

The repertoire was sequenced with immunoSEQ multiplex PCR; TCRdb's copy has only in-frame clones and lacks some. The top ten hold about 3.1% of the sample, which has around 130,000 clones, approximately 90% seen once. J was trimmed by 7 bases and V by 4 bases; bases with no gene match: 9. Germline CDR1 reads SEHNR; CDR2 reads FQNEAQ (reference sequence). The CDR3 sequence is 16 residues long. The rearrangement joins TRBV7-9 to TRBJ2-7, with 14 bases matching TRBD2. This material consisted of peripheral blood, taken on day 0 of AZD1222 vaccination. This receptor was identified in an adult in good health. Here the CDR3 reads CASSSGLAGARWEQYF. The CDR3 DNA is TGTGCCAGCAGCTCGGGACTAGCGGGAGCCCGTTGGGAGCAGTACTTC.